These 4 T cell receptor beta chains were sequenced from one sample in a study of OX40 agonist ivuxolimab in advanced cancers. Here immunoSEQ multiplex PCR was the method, and the copy in TCRdb shows in-frame clones only, minus some. The table has nearly 55,000 clones, approximately 85% seen once. The starting material was CD4+ or CD8+ T cells sorted from blood, obtained in a trial of the OX40 agonist ivuxolimab. These receptors were taken from an adult with an advanced solid tumor such as melanoma, head and neck, liver or kidney cancer.

This clone was counted a single time. The rearrangement links TRBV27 to TRBJ2-1; the D is unclear. Deletions cut 4 bases from V and 6 bases from J, with 13 bases between. The CDR3 has 14 amino acids. Germline V CDR1 and CDR2: MNHEY, SMNVEV (reference sequence). As DNA, the CDR3 is TGTGCCAGCAGTTACCAGACCCGGGCCAATGAGCAGTTCTTC. This codes for CASSYQTRANEQFF.

The rearrangement uses TRBV5-1 and TRBJ2-5; D call uncertain. The ends were cut back, 0 bases at V and 0 bases at J, with 6 bases in the middle. The germline V gene encodes CDR1 SGHRS and CDR2 YFSETQ. The CDR3 loop spans 14 amino acids. CDR3 DNA: TGCGCCAGCAGCTTGGACGCGGACCAAGAGACCCAGTACTTC. Protein sequence: CASSLDADQETQYF.

About this clone: Other DNA sequences within the sample encode an identical CDR3. The V and J genes are TRBV6-5 and TRBJ1-5, with D uncertain. V shed 0 bases and J shed 6 bases, with 6 bases lying between them. Germline CDR1 is MNHEY and CDR2 is SVGAGI. This CDR3 comprises 13 residues. The CDR3 nucleotides read TGTGCCAGCAGTTACTCGGACGGTCAGCCCCAGCATTTT. This encodes CASSYSDGQPQHF.

This clone was seen a few times. This sequence joins TRBV27 and TRBJ1-1, with TRBD1 matching over 7 bases. The trim removed 2 bases at V and 5 bases at J, leaving 5 bases unmatched. CDR1 is MNHEY, CDR2 SMNVEV, per germline (reference sequence). CDR3 length equals 14 residues. CDR3 amino acids: CASSLGEGATEAFF. The CDR3, as DNA: TGTGCCAGCAGTTTAGGGGAGGGGGCTACTGAAGCTTTCTTT.